The 10 T cell receptor beta chains presented below share a single source sample, sequenced in a study of blood T cell repertoires in COVID-19. Clones were sequenced by immunoSEQ multiplex PCR, and TCRdb holds only the in-frame ones, with some missing. Counted here are about 70,000 clones, about nine tenths occurring once; the ten biggest clones make up approximately 1.5%. Sequenced material: peripheral blood. The source is a man aged 60 to 69 with acute or convalescent COVID-19.

This sequence joins TRBV10-3 and TRBJ2-2; 8 nucleotides match TRBD2. Trimming cost V 3 bases and J 5 bases; bases outside gene matches: 8. The germline CDR1 and CDR2 sequences are ENHRY and SYGVKD. This CDR3 region has 16 residues. The CDR3 nucleotides read TGTGCCATCAGTGACCTTCTCGCGGGGGGAACCGGGGAGCTGTTTTTT. It yields the protein CAISDLLAGGTGELFF.

The V and J genes are TRBV2 and TRBJ2-1; 16 bases fit TRBD2. CDR3 length equals 16 residues. V lost 4 bases to trimming and J lost 7 bases; unmatched junction nucleotides: 4. The germline gives CDR1 SNHLY, CDR2 FYNNEI. The DNA of the CDR3 is TGTGCCAGCAGTGCCGGGACTAGCGGGGGGGCGAATGAGCAGTTCTTC. As protein: CASSAGTSGGANEQFF. The whole variable domain, remainder taken from reference TRBV2 and TRBJ2-1, is EPEVTQTPSHQVTQMGQEVILRCVPISNHLYFYWYRQILGQKVEFLVSFYNNEISEKSEIFDDQFSVERPDGSNFTLKIRSTKLEDSAMYFCASSAGTSGGANEQFFGPGTRLTVL.

The rearrangement links TRBV5-4 to TRBJ2-7, with 14 bases matching TRBD2. Trimming at V came to 4 bases and at J to 2 bases, leaving 11 bases not matched to a gene. Germline V gene sequence: CDR1 SGHNT, CDR2 YYREEE (reference sequence). The CDR3 has 18 residues. This CDR3 is CASSTGLAGASSTYEQYF. DNA for the CDR3: TGTGCCAGCAGCACGGGACTAGCGGGGGCCTCCAGCACCTACGAGCAGTACTTC.

V is TRBV19 and J is TRBJ2-7, with 10 bases fitting TRBD1. The CDR3 runs to 16 residues. Unmatched junction bases numbered 9, after V lost 5 bases and J lost 2 bases. CDR1 and CDR2 (germline): LNHDA, SQIVND (reference sequence). In nucleotides, the CDR3 is TGTGCCAGTAGTTCTCGGGACAGGGGCGCTACCTACGAGCAGTACTTC. Translating gives CASSSRDRGATYEQYF. The full variable domain, rest sourced from reference TRBV19 and TRBJ2-7, is DGGITQSPKYLFRKEGQNVTLSCEQNLNHDAMYWYRQDPGQGLRLIYYSQIVNDFQKGDIAEGYSVSREKKESFPLTVTSAQKNPTAFYLCASSSRDRGATYEQYFGPGTRLTVT.

Concerning this clone: The germline gene is not matched at one end of the junction; a read error may be the cause. This sequence joins TRBV6-1 and TRBJ2-7, with 9 bases fitting TRBD1. Germline CDR1 MNHNS, CDR2 SASEGT. The CDR3 spans 13 residues. The DNA of the CDR3 is TGTGCCAGCAGTGAATCTTACGGGACAGGGTCAACCTTC. It yields the protein CASSESYGTGSTF.

V usage is TRBV5-6 and J usage is TRBJ1-2; D might be TRBD1 (5 bases). Germline-derived CDR1 and CDR2 are SGHDT and YYEEEE. The CDR3 has 15 amino acids. The V gene lost 3 bases and the J gene lost 4 bases, with 16 bases spanning the gap. For the CDR3, the DNA is TGTGCCAGCAGCTCTTTGACAGAGACCCGCTATGGCTACACCTTC. Amino acids: CASSSLTETRYGYTF.

CDR3 loop: CASTSGGGTLTYEQYF. The CDR3 DNA is TGTGCCAGCACGAGTGGTGGGGGGACTCTTACCTACGAGCAGTACTTC. This chain connects TRBV5-4 to TRBJ2-7, with a tentative D call TRBD2 (6 bases). The length of the CDR3 is 16 residues. From germline, CDR1 is SGHNT and CDR2 YYREEE (reference sequence). V lost 6 bases and J 2 bases, leaving 21 bases between the germline ends.

The chain links TRBV12-3 or TRBV12-4 to TRBJ1-2, with 9 bases matching TRBD1. J lost 8 bases, V lost 5 bases, and 6 bases had no gene match. This CDR3 contains 13 residues. The CDR3 sequence is CASSTTGGDGYTF. The DNA for the CDR3 is TGTGCCAGCAGTACCACAGGGGGCGACGGCTACACCTTC.

The chain carries TRBV18 and TRBJ1-5, with 8 bases aligning to TRBD1. This CDR3 comprises 16 residues. V dropped 5 bases and J dropped 7; count of bases not matched to a gene: 13. The germline V gene encodes CDR1 KGHSH and CDR2 LQKENI. CDR3 nucleotide sequence: TGTGCCAGCTCAGTTTCGTCGGGACAGGCGCAGCAGCCCCAGCATTTT. Translation gives CASSVSSGQAQQPQHF. Combining the CDR3 with reference TRBV18 and TRBJ1-5 gives the whole variable domain NAGVMQNPRHLVRRRGQEARLRCSPMKGHSHVYWYRQLPEEGLKFMVYLQKENIIDESGMPKERFSAEFPKEGPSILRIQQVVRGDSAAYFCASSVSSGQAQQPQHFGDGTRLSIL.

V is TRBV7-9 and J is TRBJ1-4; 11 nucleotides match TRBD1. CDR1 and CDR2 from the germline V gene are SEHNR and FQNEAQ (reference sequence). This CDR3 has 14 residues. With 4 bases clipped from V and 7 bases from J, the junction kept 2 bases outside the gene matches. Here the CDR3 reads CASSSGQGGEKLFF. CDR3 DNA sequence: TGTGCCAGCAGCTCGGGACAGGGGGGTGAAAAACTGTTTTTT.